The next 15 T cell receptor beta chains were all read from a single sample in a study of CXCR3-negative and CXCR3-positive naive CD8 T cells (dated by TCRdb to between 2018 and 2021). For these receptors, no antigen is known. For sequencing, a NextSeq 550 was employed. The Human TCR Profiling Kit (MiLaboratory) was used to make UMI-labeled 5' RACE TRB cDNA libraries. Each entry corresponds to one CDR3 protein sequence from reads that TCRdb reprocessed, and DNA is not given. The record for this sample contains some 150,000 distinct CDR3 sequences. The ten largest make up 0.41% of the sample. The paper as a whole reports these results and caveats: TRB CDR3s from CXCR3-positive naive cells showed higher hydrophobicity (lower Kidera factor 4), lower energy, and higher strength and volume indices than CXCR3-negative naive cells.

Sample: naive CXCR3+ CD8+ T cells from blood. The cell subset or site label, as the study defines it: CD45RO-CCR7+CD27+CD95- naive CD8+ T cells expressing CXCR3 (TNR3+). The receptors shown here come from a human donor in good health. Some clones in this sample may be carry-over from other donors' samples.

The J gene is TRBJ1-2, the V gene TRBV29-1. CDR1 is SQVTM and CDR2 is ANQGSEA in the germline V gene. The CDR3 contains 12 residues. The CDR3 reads CSVEGLSSGYTF.

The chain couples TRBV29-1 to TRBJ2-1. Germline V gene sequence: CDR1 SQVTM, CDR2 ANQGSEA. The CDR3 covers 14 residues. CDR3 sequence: CSVEDYSSYNEQFF.

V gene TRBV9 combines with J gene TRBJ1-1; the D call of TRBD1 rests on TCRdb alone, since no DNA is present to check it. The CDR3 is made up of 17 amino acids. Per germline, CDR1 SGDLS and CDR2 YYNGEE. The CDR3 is CASSVIPQGFMNTEAFF.

The CDR3 spells CSASAWRGGSNEQFF. The chain employs TRBV20-1 and TRBJ2-1; the TRBD2 assignment by TCRdb is unverifiable without DNA. CDR3 length: 15 amino acids. CDR1 is DFQATT and CDR2 is SNEGSKA in the germline V gene (reference sequence).

The CDR3 protein is CASSLDHYTQYF. The V and J genes are TRBV7-9 and TRBJ2-3. Germline CDR1 reads SEHNR; CDR2 reads FQNEAQ (reference sequence). The CDR3 length is 12 residues. Full variable domain (missing parts from reference TRBV7-9 and TRBJ2-3): DTGVSQNPRHKITKRGQNVTFRCDPISEHNRLYWYRQTLGQGPEFLTYFQNEAQLEKSRLLSDRFSAERPKGSFSTLEIQRTEQGDSAMYLCASSLDHYTQYFGPGTRLTVL.

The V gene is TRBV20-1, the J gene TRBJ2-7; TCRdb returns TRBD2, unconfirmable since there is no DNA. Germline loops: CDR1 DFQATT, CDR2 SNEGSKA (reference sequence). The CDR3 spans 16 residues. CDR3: CSAEPGLAGEIYEQYF.

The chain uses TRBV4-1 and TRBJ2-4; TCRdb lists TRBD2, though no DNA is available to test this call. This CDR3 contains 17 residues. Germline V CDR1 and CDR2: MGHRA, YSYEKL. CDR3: CASSQDPGLTAKNIQYF.

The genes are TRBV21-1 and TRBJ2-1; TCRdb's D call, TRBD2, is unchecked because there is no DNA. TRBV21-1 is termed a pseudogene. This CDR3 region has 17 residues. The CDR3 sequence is CASRKGKRGAYYNEQFF.

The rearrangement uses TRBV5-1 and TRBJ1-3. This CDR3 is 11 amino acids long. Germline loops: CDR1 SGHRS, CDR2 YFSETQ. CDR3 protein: CASSLGDTIYF.

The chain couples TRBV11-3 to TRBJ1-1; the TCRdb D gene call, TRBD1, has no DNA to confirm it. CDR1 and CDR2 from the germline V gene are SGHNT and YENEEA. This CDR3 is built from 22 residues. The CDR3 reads CVSSLESLMRGKGGLMNTEAFF.

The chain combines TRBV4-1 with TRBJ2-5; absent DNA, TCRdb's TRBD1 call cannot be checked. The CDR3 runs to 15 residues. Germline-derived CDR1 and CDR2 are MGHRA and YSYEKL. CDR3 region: CASSQGGASPETQYF.

CDR3 sequence: CAVDRGRSYEQYF. The V gene is TRBV5-1, the J gene TRBJ2-7; lacking DNA, the TRBD1 call made by TCRdb goes unchecked. The CDR3 contains 13 residues. Germline CDR1 SGHRS, CDR2 YFSETQ.

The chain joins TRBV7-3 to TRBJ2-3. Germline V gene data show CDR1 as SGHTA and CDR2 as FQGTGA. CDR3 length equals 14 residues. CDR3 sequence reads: CASSRIGVTDTQYF.

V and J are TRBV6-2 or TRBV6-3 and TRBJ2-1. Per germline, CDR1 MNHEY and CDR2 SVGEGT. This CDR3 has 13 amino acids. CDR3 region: CASSYWVSNEQFF.

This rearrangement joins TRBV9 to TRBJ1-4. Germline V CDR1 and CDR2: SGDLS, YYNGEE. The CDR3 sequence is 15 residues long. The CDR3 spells CASSGGITTNEKLFF.